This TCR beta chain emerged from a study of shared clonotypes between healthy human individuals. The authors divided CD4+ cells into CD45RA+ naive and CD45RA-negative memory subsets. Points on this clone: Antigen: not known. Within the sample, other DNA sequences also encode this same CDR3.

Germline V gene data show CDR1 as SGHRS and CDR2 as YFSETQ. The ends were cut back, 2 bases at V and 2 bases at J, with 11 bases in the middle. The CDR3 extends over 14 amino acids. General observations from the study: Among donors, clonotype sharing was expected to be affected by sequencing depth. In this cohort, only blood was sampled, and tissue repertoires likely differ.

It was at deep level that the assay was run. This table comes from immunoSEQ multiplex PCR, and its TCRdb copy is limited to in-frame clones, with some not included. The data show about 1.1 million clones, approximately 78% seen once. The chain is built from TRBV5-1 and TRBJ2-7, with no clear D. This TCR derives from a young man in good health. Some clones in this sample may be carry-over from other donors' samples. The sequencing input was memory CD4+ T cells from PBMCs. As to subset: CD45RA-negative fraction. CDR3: CASSFSGGTYEQYF. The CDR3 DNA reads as TGCGCCAGCAGCTTTTCCGGCGGAACCTACGAGCAGTACTTC.